Below are 9 T cell receptor beta chains sequenced from a single sample in a study of read filtering for tumor transcriptome and immune sequencing. This library used around 0.4 ug RNA and molecular barcoded adaptors spanning alpha/delta and beta/gamma chains. TCRdb reanalysed the reads using MiXCR and keeps one entry per CDR3 protein. This table has 12,000 to 15,000 distinct CDR3 sequences, around 21% appearing once. Sample: a population of CD138-negative cells sorted from bone marrow. These TCRs come from a donor aged 40 or older with multiple myeloma.

This clonotype was seen a handful of times. V usage is TRBV29-1 and J usage is TRBJ2-5; a weak D match, TRBD2 (7 bases). The germline V gene has CDR1 SQVTM and CDR2 ANQGSEA. CDR3 size: 15 residues. Trimming took off 0 bases at V and 5 bases at J, with 16 bases between the two ends. The CDR3 DNA reads as TGCAGCGTTGAAGATCGGGCGGGGGCCCGCGAGACCCAGTACTTC. Amino acid sequence: CSVEDRAGARETQYF.

This clonotype appeared many times. J is TRBJ2-3 and V is TRBV20-1, with TRBD1 identical over 7 bases. V was pared by 5 bases and J by 1 base, with 6 bases of the junction left unmatched. This CDR3 comprises 14 residues. Germline assignment: CDR1 DFQATT and CDR2 SNEGSKA (reference sequence). This chain's CDR3 is CSAEVGGGTDTQYF. In DNA form, the CDR3 reads TGCAGTGCTGAAGTAGGGGGCGGCACAGATACGCAGTATTTT.

This clonotype appeared a few times. The V call is TRBV14, the J call TRBJ2-1; D gene uncertain. The germline gives CDR1 SGHDN, CDR2 FVKESK. Deletions cut 0 bases from V and 7 bases from J, with 31 bases between. The CDR3 length is 21 residues. CDR3 in amino acids: CASSQEKSILKRFDLFNEQFF. For the CDR3, the DNA is TGTGCCAGCAGCCAAGAAAAGTCGATTCTTAAACGGTTCGATCTGTTTAATGAGCAGTTCTTC.

Of note for this clonotype: A read error may explain this, as a much larger clone is one base away. This chain links TRBV12-3 or TRBV12-4 with TRBJ1-6; 9 bases agree with TRBD1. J was trimmed by 8 bases and V by 7 bases; bases with no gene match: 15. The CDR3 is 17 amino acids. The CDR3 here is CASTSTFPGQGDSPLHF. The CDR3 DNA follows: TGTGCCAGCACCAGTACCTTCCCGGGACAGGGCGATTCACCCCTCCACTTT.

This clonotype was seen repeatedly, ten times or more. The chain combines TRBV7-9 with TRBJ2-1; a weak D match, TRBD2 (7 bases). The CDR3 has 15 residues. V gave up 7 bases and J gave up 4 bases, with 17 bases separating them. Germline assignment: CDR1 SEHNR and CDR2 FQNEAQ (reference sequence). The DNA for the CDR3 is TGTGCCAGCACCCCTGGCGGGGGCGATTACAATGAGCAGTTCTTC. Its translation is CASTPGGGDYNEQFF. Drawing the rest from reference TRBV7-9 and TRBJ2-1, the complete variable domain is DTGVSQNPRHKITKRGQNVTFRCDPISEHNRLYWYRQTLGQGPEFLTYFQNEAQLEKSRLLSDRFSAERPKGSFSTLEIQRTEQGDSAMYLCASTPGGGDYNEQFFGPGTRLTVL.

The table lists this clonotype with a few counts. The CDR3 DNA is TGTGCCACCAGTGACCCGGGACTAGCGGGCTACAATGAGCAGTTCTTC. Translated: CATSDPGLAGYNEQFF. J is TRBJ2-1 and V is TRBV24-1; TRBD2 matches 12 bases. Germline CDR1 reads KGHDR; CDR2 reads SFDVKD. V lost 4 bases and J lost 3; bases outside the gene matches: 3. CDR3 size: 16 residues.

Turning to this clonotype: Possible read error: a much larger clone is one base away. In this CDR3 the conserved last residue, phenylalanine or tryptophan, is missing, so a read error is likely. This sequence joins TRBV7-9 and TRBJ2-1, with 7 bases lining up with TRBD1. The CDR3 extends over 14 amino acids. Looked up from germline, CDR1 is SEHNR and CDR2 is FQNEAQ (reference sequence). J gave up 5 bases and V 5 bases, and 6 bases lay outside the gene matches. The CDR3 DNA follows: TGTGCCAGCAGCCCCTCAGACAGGGACAATGAGCAGTTCCTC. As protein: CASSPSDRDNEQFL.

This clonotype was counted between two and nine times. This chain uses TRBV5-1 with TRBJ2-3, with 14 nucleotides matching TRBD2. This CDR3 region has 17 residues. Trimming took 4 bases from V and 4 from J; bases not matched to a gene: 8. Germline CDR1 is SGHRS and CDR2 is YFSETQ. CDR3 nucleotide sequence: TGCGCCAGCAGCCTAGGACTAGCGGGGGGCCAACCAGATACGCAGTATTTT. Translated: CASSLGLAGGQPDTQYF.

In its sample, this clonotype was seen once. V and J are TRBV30 and TRBJ2-7; 7 bases align to TRBD2. V lost 3 bases to trimming and J lost 7 bases; unmatched junction nucleotides: 6. The CDR3 loop spans 12 amino acids. Germline V CDR1 and CDR2: GTSNPN, SVGIG (reference sequence). CDR3 nucleotides: TGTGCCTGGAGCGTCCCGGGAGGTGAGCAGTACTTC. This sequence encodes CAWSVPGGEQYF.